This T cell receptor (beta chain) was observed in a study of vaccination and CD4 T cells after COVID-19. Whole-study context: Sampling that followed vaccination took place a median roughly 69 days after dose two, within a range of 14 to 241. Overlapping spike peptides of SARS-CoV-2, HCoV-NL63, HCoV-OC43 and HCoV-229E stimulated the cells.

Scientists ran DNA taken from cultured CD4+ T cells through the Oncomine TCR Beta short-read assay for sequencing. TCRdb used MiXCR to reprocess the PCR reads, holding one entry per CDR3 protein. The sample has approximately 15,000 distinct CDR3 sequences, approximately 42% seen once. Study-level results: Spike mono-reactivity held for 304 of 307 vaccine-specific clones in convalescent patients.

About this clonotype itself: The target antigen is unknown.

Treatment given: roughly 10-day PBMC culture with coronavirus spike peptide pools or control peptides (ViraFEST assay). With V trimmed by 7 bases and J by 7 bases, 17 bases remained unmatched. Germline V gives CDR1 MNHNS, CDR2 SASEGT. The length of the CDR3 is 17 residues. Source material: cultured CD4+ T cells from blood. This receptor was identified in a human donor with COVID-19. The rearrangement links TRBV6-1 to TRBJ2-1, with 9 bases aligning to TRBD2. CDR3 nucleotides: TGTGCCAGCACGGGGACCCTGGGCGGGGGGGCAGGTAATGAGCAGTTCTTC. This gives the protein CASTGTLGGGAGNEQFF.